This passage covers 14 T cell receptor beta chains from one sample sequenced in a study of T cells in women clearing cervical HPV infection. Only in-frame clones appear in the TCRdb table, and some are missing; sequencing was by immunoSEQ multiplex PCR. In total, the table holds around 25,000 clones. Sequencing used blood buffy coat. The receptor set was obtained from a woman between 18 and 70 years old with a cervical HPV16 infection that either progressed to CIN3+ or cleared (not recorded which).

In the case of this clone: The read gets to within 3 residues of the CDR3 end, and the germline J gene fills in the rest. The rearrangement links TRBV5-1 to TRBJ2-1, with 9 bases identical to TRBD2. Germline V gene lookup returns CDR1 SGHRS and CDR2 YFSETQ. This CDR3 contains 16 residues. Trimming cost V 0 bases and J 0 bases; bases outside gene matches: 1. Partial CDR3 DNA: TGCGCCAGCAGCTTGGTAGCGGGAGTCTCCTACAATGAG. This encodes CASSLVAGVSYNE. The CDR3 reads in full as CASSLVAGVSYNEQFF.

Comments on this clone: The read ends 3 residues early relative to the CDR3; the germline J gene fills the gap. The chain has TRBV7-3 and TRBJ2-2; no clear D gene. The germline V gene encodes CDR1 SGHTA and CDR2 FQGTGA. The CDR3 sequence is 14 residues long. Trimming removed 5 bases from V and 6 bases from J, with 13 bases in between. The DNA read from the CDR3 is TGTGCCAGCAGCCTCGCAGGTTCAGCCGGGGAG. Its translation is CASSLAGSAGE. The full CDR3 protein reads CASSLAGSAGELFF.

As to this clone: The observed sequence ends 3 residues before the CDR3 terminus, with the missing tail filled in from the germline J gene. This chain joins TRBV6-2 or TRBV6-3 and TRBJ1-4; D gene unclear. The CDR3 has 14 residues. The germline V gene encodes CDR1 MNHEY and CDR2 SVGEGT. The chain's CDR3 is CASSSTGSKAPLFF. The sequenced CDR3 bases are TGTGCCAGCAGTTCCACGGGTTCGAAGGCACCA.

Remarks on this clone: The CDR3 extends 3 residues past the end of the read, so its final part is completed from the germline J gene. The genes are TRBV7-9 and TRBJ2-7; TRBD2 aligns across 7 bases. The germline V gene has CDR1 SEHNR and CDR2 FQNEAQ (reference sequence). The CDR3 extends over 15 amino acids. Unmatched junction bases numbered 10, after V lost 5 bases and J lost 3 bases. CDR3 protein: CASSPIGGRNYEQYF. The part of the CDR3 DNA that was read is TGTGCCAGCAGCCCGATTGGCGGGAGAAACTACGAG.

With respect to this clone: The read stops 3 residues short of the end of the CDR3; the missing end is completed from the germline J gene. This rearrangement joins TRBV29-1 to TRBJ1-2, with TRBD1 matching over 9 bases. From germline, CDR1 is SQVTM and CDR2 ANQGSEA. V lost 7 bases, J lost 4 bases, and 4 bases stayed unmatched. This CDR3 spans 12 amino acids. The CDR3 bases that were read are TGCAGCGCGTCGACAGGGGGCTATGGC. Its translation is CSASTGGYG. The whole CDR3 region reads CSASTGGYGYTF.

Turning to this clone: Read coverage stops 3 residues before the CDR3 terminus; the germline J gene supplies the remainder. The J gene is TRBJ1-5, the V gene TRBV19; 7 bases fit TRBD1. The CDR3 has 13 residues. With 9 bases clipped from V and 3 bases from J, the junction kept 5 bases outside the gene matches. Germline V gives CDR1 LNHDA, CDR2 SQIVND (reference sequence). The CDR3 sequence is CASRGQINQPQHF. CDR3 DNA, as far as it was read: TGTGCCAGCCGGGGACAGATCAATCAGCCC.

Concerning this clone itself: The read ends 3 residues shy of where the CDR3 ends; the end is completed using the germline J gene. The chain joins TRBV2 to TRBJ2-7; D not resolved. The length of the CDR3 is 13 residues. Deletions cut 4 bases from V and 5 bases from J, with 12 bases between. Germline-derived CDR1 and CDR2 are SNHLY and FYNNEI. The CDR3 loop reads CASSGSALDEQYF. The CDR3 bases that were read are TGTGCCAGCAGTGGGTCAGCCCTAGACGAG.

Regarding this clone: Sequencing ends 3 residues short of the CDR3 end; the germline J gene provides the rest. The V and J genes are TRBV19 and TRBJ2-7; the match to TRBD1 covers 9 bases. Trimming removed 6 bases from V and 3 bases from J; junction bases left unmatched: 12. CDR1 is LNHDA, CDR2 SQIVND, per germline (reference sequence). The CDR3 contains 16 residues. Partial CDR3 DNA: TGTGCCAGTAGCCCTTCAGCCGGGACAGGGAGCTACGAG. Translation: CASSPSAGTGSYE. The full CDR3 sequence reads CASSPSAGTGSYEQYF.

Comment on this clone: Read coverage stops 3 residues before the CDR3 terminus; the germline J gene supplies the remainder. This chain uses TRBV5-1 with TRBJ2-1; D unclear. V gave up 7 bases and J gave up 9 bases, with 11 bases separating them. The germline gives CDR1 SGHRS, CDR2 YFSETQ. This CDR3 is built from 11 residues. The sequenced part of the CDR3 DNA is TGCGCCAGCTCGATAGCAATTGAG. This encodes CASSIAIE. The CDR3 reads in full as CASSIAIEQFF.

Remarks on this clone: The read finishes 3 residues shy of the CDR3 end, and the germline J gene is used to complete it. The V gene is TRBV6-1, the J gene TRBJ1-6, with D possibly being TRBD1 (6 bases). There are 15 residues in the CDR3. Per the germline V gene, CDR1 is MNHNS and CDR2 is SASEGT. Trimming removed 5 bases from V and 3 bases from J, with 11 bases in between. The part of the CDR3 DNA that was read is TGTGCCAGCAGTAAAGGGGACAACTATAATTCACCC. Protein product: CASSKGDNYNSP. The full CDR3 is CASSKGDNYNSPLHF.

This chain's CDR3 is CASSVLGQSAYEQYF. The CDR3 bases that were read are TGTGCCAGCAGTGTTTTGGGACAGAGTGCCTACGAG. The chain employs TRBV2 and TRBJ2-7, with TRBD1 matching 7 bases. With the read ending 3 residues before the CDR3 end, the germline J gene is used to fill in that end. The CDR3 runs 15 residues. J gave up 2 bases and V 4 bases, and 8 bases lay outside the gene matches. Per the germline V gene, CDR1 is SNHLY and CDR2 is FYNNEI.

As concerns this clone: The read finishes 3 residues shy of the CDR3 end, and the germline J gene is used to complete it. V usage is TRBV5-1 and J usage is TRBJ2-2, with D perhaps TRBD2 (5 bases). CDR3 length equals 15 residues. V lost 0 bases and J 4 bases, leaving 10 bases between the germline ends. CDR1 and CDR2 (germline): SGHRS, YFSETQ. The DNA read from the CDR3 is TGCGCCAGCAGCTTGGCTGCGGGTTCCACCGGGGAG. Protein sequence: CASSLAAGSTGE. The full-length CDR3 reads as CASSLAAGSTGELFF.

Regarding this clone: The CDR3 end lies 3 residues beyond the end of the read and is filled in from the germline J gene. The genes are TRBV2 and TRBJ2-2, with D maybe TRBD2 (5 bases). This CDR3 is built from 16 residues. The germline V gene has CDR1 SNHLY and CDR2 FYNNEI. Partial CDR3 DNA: TGTGCCAGCAGTGTCCTAGGTTTCGGGGAGAATGAAAAG. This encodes CASSVLGFGENEK. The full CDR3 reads CASSVLGFGENEKLFF.

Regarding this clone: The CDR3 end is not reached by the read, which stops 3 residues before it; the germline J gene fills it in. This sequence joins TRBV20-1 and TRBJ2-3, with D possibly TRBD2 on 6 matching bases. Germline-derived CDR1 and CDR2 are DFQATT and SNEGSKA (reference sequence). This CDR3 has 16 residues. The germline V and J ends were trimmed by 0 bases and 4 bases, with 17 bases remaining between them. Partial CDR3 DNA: TGCAGTGCTAGAGATAGTAGCGGCACCTCGGCAGATACG. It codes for CSARDSSGTSADT. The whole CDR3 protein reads CSARDSSGTSADTQYF.